This TCR beta chain appears in the sequencing data of a study of OX40 agonist ivuxolimab in advanced cancers. The data were produced by immunoSEQ multiplex PCR, yet TCRdb's version contains in-frame clones alone and is incomplete. The sample shows more than 50,000 clones, approximately 86% of them seen only once. V lost 4 bases to trimming and J lost 5 bases, with 12 bases between them. This CDR3 is 13 amino acids long. Germline V lookup: CDR1 MDHEN, CDR2 SYDVKM. This receptor was taken from an adult with an advanced solid tumor such as melanoma, head and neck, liver or kidney cancer. The sequenced sample was CD4+ or CD8+ T cells sorted from blood, obtained in a trial of the OX40 agonist ivuxolimab. V gene TRBV28 combines with J gene TRBJ2-7, with unresolved D. The chain's CDR3 is CASSYSGFNEQYF. As DNA, the CDR3 is TGTGCCAGCAGTTACTCAGGATTCAACGAGCAGTACTTC.